The clone carrying this T cell receptor (beta chain) was seen a few times. The entire patient cohort was treatment-naive prior to thyroid surgery. With MiXCR, TCRdb called clones anew from the PCR reads. Altogether about 13,000 clones are present, roughly 29% being singletons, with the ten largest covering approximately 20%. This sample stems from a study of metastatic and nonmetastatic thyroid tumors. From germline, CDR1 is MNHNS and CDR2 SASEGT. The V gene end was trimmed by 4 bases and the J gene end by 8 bases; junction bases not matched to a gene: 8. The CDR3 extends over 16 amino acids. The material sequenced was tumor tissue. The J gene is TRBJ2-1, the V gene TRBV6-1; 13 nucleotides align to TRBD2. The clonotype originates from a female donor with papillary thyroid cancer or a benign thyroid nodule (not recorded which). Some clones in this sample may be carry-over from other donors' samples. As DNA, the CDR3 is TGTGCCAGCAGTGTAACAACTAGCGGGAGGGCCTATGAGCAGTTCTTC. It yields the protein CASSVTTSGRAYEQFF.